This T cell receptor beta chain was profiled in a study of blood T cells in healthy people across ages. The second PCR ran roughly 7 to 11 cycles with a sample-barcoded 5' primer and J-beta primers. MiXCR, applied by TCRdb to the 5' RACE reads, yields one record per CDR3 protein. This table has hundreds of thousands of distinct CDR3 sequences, roughly 60% appearing once. Germline-derived CDR1 and CDR2 are SGHRS and YFSETQ. V was shortened by 1 base and J by 1 base, with 5 bases between the two germline ends. The CDR3 is 13 amino acids. There were at least 5.5 micrograms of total RNA extracted from every sample.

The rearrangement joins TRBV5-1 to TRBJ1-2; D gene unclear. The TCR comes from a man aged 25 to 45 in good health. Sequenced: blood. In nucleotides, the CDR3 is TGCGCCAGCAGCTTGACGCTTAACTATGGCTACACCTTC. This gives the protein CASSLTLNYGYTF. The full variable domain, rest sourced from reference TRBV5-1 and TRBJ1-2, is KAGVTQTPRYLIKTRGQQVTLSCSPISGHRSVSWYQQTPGQGLQFLFEYFSETQRNKGNFPGRFSGRQFSNSRSEMNVSTLELGDSALYLCASSLTLNYGYTFGSGTRLTVV.